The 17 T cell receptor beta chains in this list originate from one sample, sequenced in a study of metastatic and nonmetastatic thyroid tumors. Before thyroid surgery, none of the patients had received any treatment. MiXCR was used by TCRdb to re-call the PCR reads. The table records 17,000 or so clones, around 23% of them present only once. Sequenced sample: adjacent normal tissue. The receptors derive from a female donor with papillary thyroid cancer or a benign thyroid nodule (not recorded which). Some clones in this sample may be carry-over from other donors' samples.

The CDR3 nucleotides are TGTGCCAGCAGTGTTGGCTGGACAGGGCGCGACGAGCAGTACTTC. Amino acid sequence: CASSVGWTGRDEQYF. This chain connects TRBV5-5 to TRBJ2-7; the match to TRBD1 covers 8 bases. The CDR3 is made up of 15 amino acids. With V trimmed by 5 bases and J by 5 bases, 12 bases remained unmatched. Germline values: CDR1 SGHKS, CDR2 YYEKEE (reference sequence).

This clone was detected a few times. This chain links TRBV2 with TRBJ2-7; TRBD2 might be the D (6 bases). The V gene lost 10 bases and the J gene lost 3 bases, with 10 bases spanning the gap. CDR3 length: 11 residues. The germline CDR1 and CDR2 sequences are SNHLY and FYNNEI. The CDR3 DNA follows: TGTGCCACCCGGGAGTACTACGAGCAGTACTTC. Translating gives CATREYYEQYF.

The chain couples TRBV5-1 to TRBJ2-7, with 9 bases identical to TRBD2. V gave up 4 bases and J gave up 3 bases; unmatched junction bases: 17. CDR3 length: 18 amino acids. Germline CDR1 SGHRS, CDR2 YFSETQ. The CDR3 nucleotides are TGCGCCAGCAGCATATGGACTAGCGTGATGAGAGCCAGCTACGAGCAGTACTTC. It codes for CASSIWTSVMRASYEQYF.

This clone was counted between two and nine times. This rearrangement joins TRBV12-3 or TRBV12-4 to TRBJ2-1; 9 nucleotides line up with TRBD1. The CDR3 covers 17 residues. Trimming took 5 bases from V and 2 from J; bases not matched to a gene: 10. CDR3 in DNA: TGTGCCAGCAGTGCCATTCCCGGGACAGGGACCTACAATGAGCAGTTCTTC. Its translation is CASSAIPGTGTYNEQFF.

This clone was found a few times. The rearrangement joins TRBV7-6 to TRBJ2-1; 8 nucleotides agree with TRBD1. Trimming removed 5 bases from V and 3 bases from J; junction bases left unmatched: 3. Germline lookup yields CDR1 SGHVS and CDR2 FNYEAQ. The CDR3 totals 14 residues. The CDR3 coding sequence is TGTGCCAGCAGCCCCGGGACAGGCTACAATGAGCAGTTCTTC. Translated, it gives CASSPGTGYNEQFF.

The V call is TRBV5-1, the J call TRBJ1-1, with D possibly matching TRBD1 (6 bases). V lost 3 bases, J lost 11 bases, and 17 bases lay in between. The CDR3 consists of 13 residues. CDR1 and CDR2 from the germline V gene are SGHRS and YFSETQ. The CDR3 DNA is TGCGCCAGCAGCTCGCAGGGGCCGGCAAAGGCTTTCTTT. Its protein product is CASSSQGPAKAFF. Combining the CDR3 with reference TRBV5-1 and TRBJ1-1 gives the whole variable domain KAGVTQTPRYLIKTRGQQVTLSCSPISGHRSVSWYQQTPGQGLQFLFEYFSETQRNKGNFPGRFSGRQFSNSRSEMNVSTLELGDSALYLCASSSQGPAKAFFGQGTRLTVV.

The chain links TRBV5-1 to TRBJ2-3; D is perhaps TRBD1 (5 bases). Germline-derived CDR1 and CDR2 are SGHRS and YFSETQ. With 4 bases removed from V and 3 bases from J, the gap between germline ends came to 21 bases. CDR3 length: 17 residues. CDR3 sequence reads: CASSPTVGLGSTDTQYF. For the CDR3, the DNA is TGCGCCAGCAGCCCAACCGTGGGGCTGGGATCAACAGATACGCAGTATTTT. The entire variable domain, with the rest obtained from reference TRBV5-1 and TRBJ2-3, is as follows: KAGVTQTPRYLIKTRGQQVTLSCSPISGHRSVSWYQQTPGQGLQFLFEYFSETQRNKGNFPGRFSGRQFSNSRSEMNVSTLELGDSALYLCASSPTVGLGSTDTQYFGPGTRLTVL.

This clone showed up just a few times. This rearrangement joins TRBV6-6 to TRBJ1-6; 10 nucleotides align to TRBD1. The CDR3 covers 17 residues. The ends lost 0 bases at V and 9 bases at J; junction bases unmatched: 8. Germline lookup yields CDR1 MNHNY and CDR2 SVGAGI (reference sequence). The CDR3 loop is CASSYSYSGTGVSPLHF. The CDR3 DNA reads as TGTGCCAGCAGTTACTCGTACTCCGGGACAGGGGTTTCACCCCTCCACTTT.

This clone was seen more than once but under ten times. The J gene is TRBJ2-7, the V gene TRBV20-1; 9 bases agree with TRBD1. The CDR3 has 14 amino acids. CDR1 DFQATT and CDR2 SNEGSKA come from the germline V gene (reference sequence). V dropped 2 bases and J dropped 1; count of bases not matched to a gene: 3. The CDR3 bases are TGCAGTGCTAGAACAGGGGGCGTTTCCTACGAGCAGTACTTC. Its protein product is CSARTGGVSYEQYF.

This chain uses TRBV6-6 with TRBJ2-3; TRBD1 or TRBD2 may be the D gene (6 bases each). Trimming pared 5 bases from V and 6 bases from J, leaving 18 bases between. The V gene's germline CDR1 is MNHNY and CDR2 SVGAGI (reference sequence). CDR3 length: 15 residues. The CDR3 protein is CASSLYEGGTDTQYF. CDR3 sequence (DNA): TGTGCCAGCAGTCTGTATGAGGGGGGTACGGATACGCAGTATTTT.

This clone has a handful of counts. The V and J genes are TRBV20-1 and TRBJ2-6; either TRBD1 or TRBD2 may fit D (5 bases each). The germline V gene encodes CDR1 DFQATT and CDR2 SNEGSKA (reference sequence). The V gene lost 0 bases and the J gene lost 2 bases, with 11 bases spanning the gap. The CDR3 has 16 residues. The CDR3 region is CSARERGVPGANVLTF. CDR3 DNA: TGCAGTGCTAGAGAGAGAGGGGTACCTGGGGCCAACGTCCTGACTTTC.

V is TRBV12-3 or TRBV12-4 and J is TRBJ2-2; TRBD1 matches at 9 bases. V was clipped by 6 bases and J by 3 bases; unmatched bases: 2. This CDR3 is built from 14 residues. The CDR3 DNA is TGTGCCAGCAGCTGGACAGGGGACACCGGGGAGCTGTTTTTT. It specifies CASSWTGDTGELFF.

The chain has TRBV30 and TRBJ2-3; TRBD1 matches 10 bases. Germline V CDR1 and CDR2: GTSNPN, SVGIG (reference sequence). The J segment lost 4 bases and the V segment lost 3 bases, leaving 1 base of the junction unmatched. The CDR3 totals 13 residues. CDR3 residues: CAWRTGGSDTQYF. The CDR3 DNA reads TGTGCCTGGAGGACAGGGGGCTCAGATACGCAGTATTTT.

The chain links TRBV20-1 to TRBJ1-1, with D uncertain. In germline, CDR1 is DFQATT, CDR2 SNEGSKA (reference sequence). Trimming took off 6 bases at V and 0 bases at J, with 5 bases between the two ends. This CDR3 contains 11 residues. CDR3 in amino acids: CSAGLNTEAFF. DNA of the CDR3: TGCAGTGCAGGACTGAACACTGAAGCTTTCTTT.

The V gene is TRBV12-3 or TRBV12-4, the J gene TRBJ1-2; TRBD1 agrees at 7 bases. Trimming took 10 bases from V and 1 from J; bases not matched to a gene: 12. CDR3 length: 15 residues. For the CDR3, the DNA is TGTGCCACTACCGAGGGACAGCCTGGTAACTATGGCTACACCTTC. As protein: CATTEGQPGNYGYTF.

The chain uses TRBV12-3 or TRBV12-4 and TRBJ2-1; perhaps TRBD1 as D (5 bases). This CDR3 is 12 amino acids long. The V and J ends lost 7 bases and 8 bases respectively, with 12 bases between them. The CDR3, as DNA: TGTGCCAGCACTCAAGGGGCCTATGAGCAGTTCTTC. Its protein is CASTQGAYEQFF.

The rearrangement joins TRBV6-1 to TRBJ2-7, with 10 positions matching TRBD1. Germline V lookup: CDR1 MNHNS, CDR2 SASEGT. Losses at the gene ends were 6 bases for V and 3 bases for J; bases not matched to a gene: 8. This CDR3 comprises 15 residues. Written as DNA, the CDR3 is TGTGCCAGCAGACTCAAGGGACAGGGGATCTACGAGCAGTACTTC. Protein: CASRLKGQGIYEQYF.